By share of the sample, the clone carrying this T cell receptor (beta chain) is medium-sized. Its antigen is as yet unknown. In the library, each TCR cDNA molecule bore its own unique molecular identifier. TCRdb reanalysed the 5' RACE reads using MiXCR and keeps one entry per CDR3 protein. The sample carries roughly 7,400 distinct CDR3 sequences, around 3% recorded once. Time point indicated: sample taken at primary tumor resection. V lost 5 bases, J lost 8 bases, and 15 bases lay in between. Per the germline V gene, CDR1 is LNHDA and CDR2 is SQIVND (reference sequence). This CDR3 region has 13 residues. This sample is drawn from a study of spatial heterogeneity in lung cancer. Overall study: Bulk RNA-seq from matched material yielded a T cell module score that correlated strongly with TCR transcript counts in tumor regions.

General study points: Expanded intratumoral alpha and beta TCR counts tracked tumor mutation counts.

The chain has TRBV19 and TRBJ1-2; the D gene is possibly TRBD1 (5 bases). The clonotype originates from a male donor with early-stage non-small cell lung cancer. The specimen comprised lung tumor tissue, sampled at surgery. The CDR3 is CASSRGLLRGYTF. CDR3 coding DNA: TGTGCCAGTAGTCGGGGACTGCTCAGAGGCTACACCTTC. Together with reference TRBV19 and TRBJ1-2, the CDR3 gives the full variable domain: DGGITQSPKYLFRKEGQNVTLSCEQNLNHDAMYWYRQDPGQGLRLIYYSQIVNDFQKGDIAEGYSVSREKKESFPLTVTSAQKNPTAFYLCASSRGLLRGYTFGSGTRLTVV.